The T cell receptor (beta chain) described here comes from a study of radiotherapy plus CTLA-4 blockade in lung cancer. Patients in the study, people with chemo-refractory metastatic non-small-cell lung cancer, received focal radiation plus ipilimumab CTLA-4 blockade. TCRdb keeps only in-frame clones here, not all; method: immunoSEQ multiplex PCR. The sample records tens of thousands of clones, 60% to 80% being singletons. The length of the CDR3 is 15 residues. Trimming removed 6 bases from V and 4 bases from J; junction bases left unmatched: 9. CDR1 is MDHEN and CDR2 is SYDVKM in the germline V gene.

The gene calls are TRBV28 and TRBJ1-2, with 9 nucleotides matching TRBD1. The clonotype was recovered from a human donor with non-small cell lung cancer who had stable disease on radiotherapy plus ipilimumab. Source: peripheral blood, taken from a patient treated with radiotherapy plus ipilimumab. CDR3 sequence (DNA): TGTGCCAGCAGGACAACCGGGACAGGGCCCTATGGCTACACCTTC. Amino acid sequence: CASRTTGTGPYGYTF.